This is a list of T cell receptor beta chains from one sample in a study of T cell responses to AZD1222 COVID-19 vaccine. The data were produced by immunoSEQ multiplex PCR, yet TCRdb's version contains in-frame clones alone and is incomplete. The sample contains 100,000 to 150,000 clones, less than 95% of which appear only once. This sample comprised peripheral blood, obtained on day 0 of AZD1222 vaccination. Receptor source: an adult in good health. Both conserved end residues are trimmed from each CDR3.

V gene	J gene	CDR3 protein
TRBV7-9	TRBJ2-3	ASSFGAGDTQY
TRBV7-8	TRBJ2-1	ASSSSGTNYNEQF
TRBV6-2/TRBV6-3	TRBJ2-1	ASSYGGSYNEQF
TRBV6-1	TRBJ2-7	ASSESGGHEQY
TRBV28	TRBJ2-5	ASRKRRGAQTQY
TRBV10-2	TRBJ1-2	ASREGNYGYT
TRBV10-3	TRBJ2-1	AIRGEYNEQF
TRBV5-8	TRBJ2-7	ASSPGTGPSYEQY
TRBV11-2	TRBJ2-2	ASSPVFGTSVMSGELF
TRBV11-2	TRBJ2-7	ASSPTSFYEQY
TRBV2	TRBJ1-2	ASSEGQGANYGYT
TRBV9	TRBJ2-1	ASSVGREQF
TRBV5-1	TRBJ2-5	ASSQVAGGQTQY
TRBV5-1	TRBJ2-5	ASSLVRTGEETQY
TRBV24-1	TRBJ2-2	ATSDVRALEGPGELF
TRBV9	TRBJ2-5	ASSVGGGPPGQDYLTYQKTQY
TRBV7-2	TRBJ2-3	ASSYRQGLGTDTQY
TRBV7-9	TRBJ1-2	ASSPRTYYGYT